The T cell receptor (beta chain) under discussion was sequenced for a study of T cell repertoires in cytomegalovirus infection. A remark on this clonotype: Its target is unknown.

Germline V gene lookup returns CDR1 MDHEN and CDR2 SYDVKM. This CDR3 contains 16 residues. The V and J ends lost 3 bases and 0 bases respectively, with 12 bases between them. Points from the study as a whole: HLA-C-restricted TCR beta clonotypes specific for CMV led the ex vivo response.

TCRdb analysed the reads with MiXCR anew, one entry per CDR3 protein. The sample has approximately 140,000 distinct CDR3 sequences, almost 9% seen once. This chain joins TRBV28 and TRBJ2-4; tentatively, D is TRBD1 (6 bases). The origin of this receptor is a human donor in good health (CMV status not recorded). Some clones in this sample may be carry-over from other donors' samples. Sequencing input: PBMCs. The DNA of the CDR3 is TGTGCCAGCAGTTTCCCCGGACAGTTAGCCAAAAACATTCAGTACTTC. Encoded protein: CASSFPGQLAKNIQYF.